This entry lists 28 T cell receptor beta chains sequenced from one sample in a study of blood T cell repertoires in COVID-19. Assay: immunoSEQ multiplex PCR; the TCRdb copy retains only in-frame clones and omits some. The table has about 98,000 clones, around nine tenths seen once. Sequencing was performed on peripheral blood. These receptors originate from a man aged 50 to 59 with acute or convalescent COVID-19.

V usage is TRBV12-5 and J usage is TRBJ1-6; D is unresolved. CDR1 LGHNT and CDR2 FRNRAP come from the germline V gene. CDR3 length: 15 amino acids. V lost 3 bases and J lost 9, with 15 bases in between. The CDR3: CASGLSGAGGSPLHF. As DNA, the CDR3 is TGTGCTAGTGGTTTATCTGGAGCGGGTGGTTCACCCCTCCACTTT.

The rearrangement links TRBV9 to TRBJ2-3; no reliable D call. V was pared by 3 bases and J by 4 bases, with 3 bases between. The CDR3 covers 11 residues. CDR1 and CDR2 (germline): SGDLS, YYNGEE. The CDR3 protein is CASSDSDTQYF. Here the CDR3 DNA reads TGTGCCAGCAGCGACTCAGATACGCAGTATTTT.

This clone was counted once. The V gene is TRBV6-5, the J gene TRBJ2-7; possibly TRBD2 for D (6 bases). Germline assignment: CDR1 MNHEY and CDR2 SVGAGI. The CDR3 has 13 amino acids. V dropped 6 bases and J dropped 4 bases, with 13 bases sitting between them. The chain's CDR3 is CASRAGFLYEQYF. In DNA, the CDR3 is TGTGCCAGCAGGGCGGGATTCCTTTACGAGCAGTACTTC.

The J gene is TRBJ2-1, the V gene TRBV18; 10 bases are shared with TRBD2. Germline V gene lookup returns CDR1 KGHSH and CDR2 LQKENI. This CDR3 is built from 15 residues. V trimming: 4 bases; J trimming: 5 bases; junction bases outside the gene matches: 5. Here the CDR3 reads CASSLLAGVDNEQFF. The CDR3 coding sequence is TGTGCCAGCTCACTCCTAGCGGGGGTCGACAATGAGCAGTTCTTC.

This chain links TRBV5-1 with TRBJ1-2; TRBD1 aligns across 8 bases. With V trimmed by 4 bases and J by 5 bases, 19 bases remained unmatched. The V gene's germline CDR1 is SGHRS and CDR2 YFSETQ. The CDR3 sequence is 18 residues long. The CDR3 sequence: CASSHGQGSGFLVYGYTF. The CDR3 nucleotides read TGCGCCAGCAGCCACGGACAGGGCAGTGGATTTTTGGTGTATGGCTACACCTTC.

The chain is built from TRBV5-1 and TRBJ2-1, with D maybe TRBD2 (5 bases). V lost 1 base to trimming and J lost 5 bases, with 10 bases between them. From germline, CDR1 is SGHRS and CDR2 YFSETQ. The CDR3 consists of 14 residues. CDR3 sequence reads: CASSLSSGNNEQFF. The CDR3 coding sequence is TGCGCCAGCAGCTTGTCGAGCGGAAACAATGAGCAGTTCTTC.

V is TRBV25-1 and J is TRBJ1-1, with D possibly TRBD1 on 5 matching bases. Germline V gene sequence: CDR1 MGHDK, CDR2 SYGVNS. This CDR3 is 15 amino acids long. The V end was cut by 6 bases, the J end by 0 bases, with 14 bases between. Here the CDR3 DNA reads TGTGCCAGCAGCCCTCTGACAGAAGTGAACACTGAAGCTTTCTTT. Protein sequence: CASSPLTEVNTEAFF.

V usage is TRBV6-5 and J usage is TRBJ2-3; D is unclear. Trimming shortened V by 7 bases and J by 1 base, and 12 bases separated the two germline ends. Germline CDR1 MNHEY, CDR2 SVGAGI. This CDR3 has 14 residues. This CDR3 is CASNSRPGTDTQYF. CDR3 sequence (DNA): TGTGCCAGCAACTCTCGCCCCGGCACAGATACGCAGTATTTT.

This rearrangement joins TRBV5-5 to TRBJ1-2, with D possibly matching TRBD1 (6 bases). V was pared by 3 bases and J by 4 bases, with 13 bases between. Germline CDR1 reads SGHKS; CDR2 reads YYEKEE (reference sequence). The CDR3 consists of 14 residues. The CDR3 region is CASSSIQGGYGYTF. In nucleotides, the CDR3 is TGTGCCAGCAGCTCCATACAGGGCGGCTATGGCTACACCTTC.

The chain has TRBV7-2 and TRBJ2-2; possible D gene TRBD1, 6 bases. Germline V gives CDR1 SGHTA, CDR2 FQGNSA. This CDR3 has 19 amino acids. V was clipped by 2 bases and J by 0 bases, with 19 bases between them. CDR3 residues: CASSLSEARTVTNTGELFF. DNA of the CDR3: TGTGCCAGCAGCTTATCCGAAGCGAGGACAGTCACGAACACCGGGGAGCTGTTTTTT.

The chain couples TRBV3-1 (or the pseudogene TRBV3-2) to TRBJ2-1; D is uncertain. Germline-derived CDR1 and CDR2 are LGHDT and YNNKEL (reference sequence). Trimming stripped 1 base from V and 6 bases from J, with 4 bases between. The CDR3 loop spans 12 amino acids. The CDR3 spells CASSQGLNEQFF. Here the CDR3 DNA reads TGTGCCAGCAGCCAAGGTCTCAATGAGCAGTTCTTC.

V is TRBV6-6 and J is TRBJ2-1; 10 nucleotides align to TRBD2. Looked up from germline, CDR1 is MNHNY and CDR2 is SVGAGI (reference sequence). This CDR3 has 18 residues. The V gene end was trimmed by 5 bases and the J gene end by 2 bases; junction bases not matched to a gene: 12. CDR3 loop: CASSRISGRQNPYNEQFF. DNA of the CDR3: TGTGCCAGCAGTCGCATTAGCGGGAGGCAAAATCCCTACAATGAGCAGTTCTTC.

The rearrangement uses TRBV12-3 or TRBV12-4 and TRBJ2-7, with TRBD1 matching over 8 bases. The V gene end was trimmed by 3 bases and the J gene end by 7 bases; junction bases not matched to a gene: 5. The CDR3 sequence is 13 residues long. CDR3 region: CASSFRGLGEQYF. CDR3 bases: TGTGCCAGCAGTTTCAGGGGGCTTGGGGAGCAGTACTTC.

This clone appeared once. The chain has TRBV11-2 and TRBJ2-3, with TRBD2 matching 10 bases. Germline V gives CDR1 SGHAT, CDR2 FQNNGV. The CDR3 runs to 16 residues. V lost 2 bases and J lost 3; bases outside the gene matches: 5. CDR3 in DNA: TGTGCCAGCAGCTTAAGGCTAGCGGGAGCGACAGATACGCAGTATTTT. Encoded protein: CASSLRLAGATDTQYF.

The CDR3 here is CASTLNPGVQETQYF. The CDR3 DNA follows: TGCGCCAGCACCCTAAATCCCGGGGTCCAAGAGACCCAGTACTTC. The rearrangement joins TRBV5-1 to TRBJ2-5; weak D call: TRBD2 (5 bases). V shed 6 bases and J shed 1 base, with 16 bases lying between them. Germline V gene data show CDR1 as SGHRS and CDR2 as YFSETQ. The CDR3 length is 15 residues.

This clone has just a few counts. V usage is TRBV3-1 (or the pseudogene TRBV3-2) and J usage is TRBJ1-1; no firm D call. Germline V gene data show CDR1 as LGHDT and CDR2 as YNNKEL (reference sequence). V was trimmed by 1 base and J by 8 bases, leaving 8 bases between them. This CDR3 has 12 amino acids. In nucleotides, the CDR3 is TGTGCCAGCAGCCAAGGGACTCTAGAAGCTTTCTTT. Translation gives CASSQGTLEAFF.

This clone was counted a single time. The rearrangement links TRBV18 to TRBJ1-6; D gene ambiguous. CDR3 length: 16 residues. From germline, CDR1 is KGHSH and CDR2 LQKENI. Trimming took off 2 bases at V and 0 bases at J, with 8 bases between the two ends. Here the CDR3 reads CASSPTGSSYNSPLHF. In nucleotides, the CDR3 is TGTGCCAGCTCACCAACTGGGAGCTCCTATAATTCACCCCTCCACTTT. Based on the CDR3 plus reference TRBV18 and TRBJ1-6, the full variable domain is NAGVMQNPRHLVRRRGQEARLRCSPMKGHSHVYWYRQLPEEGLKFMVYLQKENIIDESGMPKERFSAEFPKEGPSILRIQQVVRGDSAAYFCASSPTGSSYNSPLHFGNGTRLTVT.

The chain carries TRBV6-5 and TRBJ1-4; no definite D call. The V end was cut by 4 bases, the J end by 4 bases, with 10 bases between. CDR1 is MNHEY and CDR2 is SVGAGI in the germline V gene. This CDR3 comprises 14 residues. CDR3 residues: CASSSTGSNEKLFF. DNA for the CDR3: TGTGCCAGCAGTTCAACGGGGAGTAATGAAAAACTGTTTTTT.

As DNA, the CDR3 is TGCAGCGTTGTCCCGGGGAACACTGAAGCTTTCTTT. Protein: CSVVPGNTEAFF. This chain joins TRBV29-1 and TRBJ1-1; D is unresolved. Germline-derived CDR1 and CDR2 are SQVTM and ANQGSEA. The V end lost 4 bases, the J end lost 1 base, and 7 bases lay between the germline ends. This CDR3 region has 12 residues.

The chain carries TRBV5-4 and TRBJ1-4; tentative D call: TRBD1 (6 bases). CDR3 length: 15 residues. The V end lost 1 base, the J end lost 5 bases, and 12 bases lay between the germline ends. In germline, CDR1 is SGHNT, CDR2 YYREEE (reference sequence). The CDR3 nucleotides are TGTGCCAGCAGCTTGCAGGGGCATTCAAATGAAAAACTGTTTTTT. It translates to CASSLQGHSNEKLFF.

This chain links TRBV27 with TRBJ2-3; 8 nucleotides line up with TRBD2. Looked up from germline, CDR1 is MNHEY and CDR2 is SMNVEV (reference sequence). CDR3 size: 14 residues. The ends lost 5 bases at V and 4 bases at J; junction bases unmatched: 5. For the CDR3, the DNA is TGTGCCAGCAGTAGAGGACTAGCAGCAGATACGCAGTATTTT. Translation gives CASSRGLAADTQYF.

This sequence joins TRBV10-1 and TRBJ1-1; no clear D gene. The germline CDR1 and CDR2 sequences are WNHNN and SYGVQD (reference sequence). The CDR3 spans 12 residues. V gave up 3 bases and J gave up 7 bases, with 9 bases separating them. CDR3 DNA sequence: TGCGCCAGCAGTGATTCAGGCAATGAAGCTTTCTTT. Translation gives CASSDSGNEAFF.

The chain employs TRBV2 and TRBJ2-1; D may be TRBD1 (6 bases). V lost 5 bases and J 3 bases, leaving 14 bases between the germline ends. The CDR3 extends over 15 amino acids. Germline-derived CDR1 and CDR2 are SNHLY and FYNNEI. DNA of the CDR3: TGTGCCAGCAGTACCACGGACAGCCTCTACAATGAGCAGTTCTTC. Its translation: CASSTTDSLYNEQFF.

This clone came up once. The genes are TRBV3-1 (or the pseudogene TRBV3-2) and TRBJ2-3, with 7 bases fitting TRBD2. The trim removed 8 bases at V and 1 base at J, leaving 3 bases unmatched. The CDR3 extends over 13 amino acids. CDR1 is LGHDT, CDR2 YNNKEL, per germline (reference sequence). The chain's CDR3 is CASQTSGTDTQYF. Here the CDR3 DNA reads TGTGCCAGCCAAACTAGCGGCACAGATACGCAGTATTTT.

This chain joins TRBV13 and TRBJ1-2, with 9 bases matching TRBD1. J was trimmed by 8 bases and V by 0 bases; bases with no gene match: 4. CDR3 size: 14 residues. The germline V gene has CDR1 PRHDT and CDR2 FYEKMQ (reference sequence). CDR3 region: CASSLGQGASGYTF. CDR3 coding DNA: TGTGCCAGCAGCTTAGGACAGGGGGCGTCAGGCTACACCTTC.

The V call is TRBV27, the J call TRBJ1-4; 9 bases map to TRBD1. The ends lost 7 bases at V and 9 bases at J; junction bases unmatched: 6. This CDR3 spans 13 amino acids. Germline assignment: CDR1 MNHEY and CDR2 SMNVEV (reference sequence). The CDR3 protein is CASMGQGIQKLFF. In DNA, the CDR3 is TGTGCCAGCATGGGACAGGGAATTCAAAAACTGTTTTTT.

This clone was picked up one time. The chain is built from TRBV11-3 and TRBJ2-1; TRBD2 matches at 12 bases. The trim removed 4 bases at V and 4 bases at J, leaving 5 bases unmatched. This CDR3 region has 16 residues. CDR1 is SGHNT, CDR2 YENEEA, per germline. The CDR3 nucleotides read TGTGCCAGCAGCTCCCGACTAGCGGGAGAGTACAATGAGCAGTTCTTC. Amino acid sequence: CASSSRLAGEYNEQFF.

This clone is classed as medium-sized. The rearrangement uses TRBV10-3 and TRBJ2-3, with 10 bases aligning to TRBD2. This CDR3 spans 15 amino acids. Germline V gene sequence: CDR1 ENHRY, CDR2 SYGVKD. V shed 3 bases and J 2 bases; nucleotides not matched to a gene: 2. The CDR3 is CAISDSGRITDTQYF. In DNA, the CDR3 is TGTGCCATCAGTGATAGCGGGAGGATCACAGATACGCAGTATTTT.